Given below is one TCR beta chain in context. Clones were read by immunoSEQ multiplex PCR, and TCRdb kept only the in-frame ones, dropping some. This table has 120,000 or so clones, about 90% appearing once. The sample originates from a study of cytomegalovirus exposure and HLA in healthy donors. What was sequenced was PBMCs. This clonotype originated in a man aged 25 to 40 in good health and CMV-seronegative.

The CDR3 nucleotides read TGCGCCAGCAGCTTGGGGGCAGGCAATAATTCACCCCTCCACTTT. It specifies CASSLGAGNNSPLHF. The V and J genes are TRBV5-1 and TRBJ1-6, with D uncertain. The CDR3 runs 15 residues. V was shortened by 0 bases and J by 5 bases, with 9 bases between the two germline ends. Germline loops: CDR1 SGHRS, CDR2 YFSETQ.